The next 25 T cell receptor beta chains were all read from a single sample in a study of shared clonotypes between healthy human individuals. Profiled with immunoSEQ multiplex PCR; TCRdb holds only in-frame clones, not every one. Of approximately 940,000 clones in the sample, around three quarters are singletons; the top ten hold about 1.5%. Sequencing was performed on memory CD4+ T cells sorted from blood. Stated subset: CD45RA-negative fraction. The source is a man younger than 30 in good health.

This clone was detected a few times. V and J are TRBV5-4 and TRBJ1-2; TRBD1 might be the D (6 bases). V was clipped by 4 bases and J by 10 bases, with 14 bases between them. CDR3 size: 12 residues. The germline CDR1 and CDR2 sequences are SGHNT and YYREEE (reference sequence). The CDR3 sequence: CASSRGQGVYTF. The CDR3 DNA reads TGTGCCAGCAGCCGGGGACAAGGGGTCTACACCTTC.

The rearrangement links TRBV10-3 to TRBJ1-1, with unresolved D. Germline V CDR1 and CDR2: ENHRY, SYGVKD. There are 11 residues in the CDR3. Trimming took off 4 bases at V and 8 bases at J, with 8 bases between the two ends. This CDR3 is CAISGGSEAFF. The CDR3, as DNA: TGTGCCATCAGTGGAGGGTCCGAAGCTTTCTTT.

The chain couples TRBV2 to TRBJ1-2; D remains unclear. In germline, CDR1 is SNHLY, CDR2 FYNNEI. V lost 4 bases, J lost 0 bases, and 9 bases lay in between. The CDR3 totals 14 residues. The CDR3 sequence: CASSVITANYGYTF. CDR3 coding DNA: TGTGCCAGCAGTGTTATTACAGCTAACTATGGCTACACCTTC.

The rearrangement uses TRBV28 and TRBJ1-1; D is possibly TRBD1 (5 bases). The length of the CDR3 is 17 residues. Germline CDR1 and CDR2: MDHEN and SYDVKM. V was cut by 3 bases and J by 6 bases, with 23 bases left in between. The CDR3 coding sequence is TGTGCCAGCAGTTTCTCTAAGCCCGGGGCGCAGGTCCCTGAAGCTTTCTTT. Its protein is CASSFSKPGAQVPEAFF.

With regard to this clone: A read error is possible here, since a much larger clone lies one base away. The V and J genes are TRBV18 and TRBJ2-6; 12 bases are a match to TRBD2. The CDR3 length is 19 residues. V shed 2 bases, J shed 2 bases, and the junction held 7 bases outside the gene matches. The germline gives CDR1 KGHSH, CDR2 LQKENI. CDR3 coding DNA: TGTGCCAGCTCACCAAGTTCTGCTAGCGGGGGGGCTGGGGCCAACGTCCTGACTTTC. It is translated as CASSPSSASGGAGANVLTF.

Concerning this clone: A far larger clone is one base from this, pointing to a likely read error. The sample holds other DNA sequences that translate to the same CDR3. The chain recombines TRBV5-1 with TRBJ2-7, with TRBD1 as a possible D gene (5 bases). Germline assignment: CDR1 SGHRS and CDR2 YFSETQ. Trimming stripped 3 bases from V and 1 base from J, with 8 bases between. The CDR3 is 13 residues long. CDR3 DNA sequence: TGCGCCAGCAGCTCCGGACAATCCTACGAGCAGTACTTC. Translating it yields CASSSGQSYEQYF.

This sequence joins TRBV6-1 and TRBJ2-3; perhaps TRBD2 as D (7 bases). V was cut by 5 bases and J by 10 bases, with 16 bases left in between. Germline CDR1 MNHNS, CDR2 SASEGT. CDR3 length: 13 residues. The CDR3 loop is CASSFGGPESQYF. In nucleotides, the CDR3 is TGTGCCAGCAGTTTCGGGGGGCCCGAATCGCAGTATTTT.

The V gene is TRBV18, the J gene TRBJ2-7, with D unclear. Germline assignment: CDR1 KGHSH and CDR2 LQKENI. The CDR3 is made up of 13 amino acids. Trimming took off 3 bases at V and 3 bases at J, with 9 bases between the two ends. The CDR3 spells CASSPTPLYEQYF. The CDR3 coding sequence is TGTGCCAGCTCACCCACCCCCCTCTACGAGCAGTACTTC.

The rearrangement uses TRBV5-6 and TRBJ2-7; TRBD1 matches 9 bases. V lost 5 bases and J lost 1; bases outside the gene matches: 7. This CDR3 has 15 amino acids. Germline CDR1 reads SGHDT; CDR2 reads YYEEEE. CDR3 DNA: TGTGCCAGCAGGGCCGGGACAGGGAGGTCCTACGAGCAGTACTTC. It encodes CASRAGTGRSYEQYF.

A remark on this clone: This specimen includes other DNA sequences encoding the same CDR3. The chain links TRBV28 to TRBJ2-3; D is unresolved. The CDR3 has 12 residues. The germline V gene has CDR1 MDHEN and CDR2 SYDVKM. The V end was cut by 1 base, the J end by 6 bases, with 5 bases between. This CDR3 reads CASSLLADTQYF. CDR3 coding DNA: TGTGCCAGCAGTTTATTGGCTGATACGCAGTATTTT.

The CDR3 sequence is CATSWEGTVNTEAFF. In nucleotides, the CDR3 is TGTGCCACCAGCTGGGAAGGGACGGTGAACACTGAAGCTTTCTTT. This chain joins TRBV15 and TRBJ1-1; D is perhaps TRBD1 (5 bases). The V gene's germline CDR1 is LNHNV and CDR2 YYDKDF (reference sequence). The CDR3 consists of 15 residues. Trimming took 5 bases from V and 0 from J, leaving 13 bases between them.

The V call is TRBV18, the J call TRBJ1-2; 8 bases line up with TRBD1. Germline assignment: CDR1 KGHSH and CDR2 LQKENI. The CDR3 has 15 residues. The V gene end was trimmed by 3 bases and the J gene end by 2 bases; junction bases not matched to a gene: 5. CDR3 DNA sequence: TGTGCCAGCTCACCCCAACAGGGGGACAACTATGGCTACACCTTC. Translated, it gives CASSPQQGDNYGYTF.

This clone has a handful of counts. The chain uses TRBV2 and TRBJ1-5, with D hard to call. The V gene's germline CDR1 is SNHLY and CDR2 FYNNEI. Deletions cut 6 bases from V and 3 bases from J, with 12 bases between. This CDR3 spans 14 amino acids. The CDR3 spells CASRLERSNQPQHF. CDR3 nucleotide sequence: TGTGCCAGCAGATTGGAGCGGTCCAATCAGCCCCAGCATTTT. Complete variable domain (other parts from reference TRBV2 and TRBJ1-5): EPEVTQTPSHQVTQMGQEVILRCVPISNHLYFYWYRQILGQKVEFLVSFYNNEISEKSEIFDDQFSVERPDGSNFTLKIRSTKLEDSAMYFCASRLERSNQPQHFGDGTRLSIL.

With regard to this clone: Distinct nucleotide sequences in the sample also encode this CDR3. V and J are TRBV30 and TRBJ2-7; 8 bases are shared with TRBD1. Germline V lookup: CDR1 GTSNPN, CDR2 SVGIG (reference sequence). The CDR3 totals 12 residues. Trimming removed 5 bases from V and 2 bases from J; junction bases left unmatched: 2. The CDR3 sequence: CAWGQGTYEQYF. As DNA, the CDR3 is TGTGCCTGGGGACAGGGAACCTACGAGCAGTACTTC.

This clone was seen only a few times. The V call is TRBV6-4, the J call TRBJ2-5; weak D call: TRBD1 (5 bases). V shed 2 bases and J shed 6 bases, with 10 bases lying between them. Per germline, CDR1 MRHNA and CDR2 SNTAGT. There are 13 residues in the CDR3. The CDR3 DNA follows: TGTGCCAGCAGTGACGGGTCAGGGAAGACCCAGTACTTC. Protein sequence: CASSDGSGKTQYF.

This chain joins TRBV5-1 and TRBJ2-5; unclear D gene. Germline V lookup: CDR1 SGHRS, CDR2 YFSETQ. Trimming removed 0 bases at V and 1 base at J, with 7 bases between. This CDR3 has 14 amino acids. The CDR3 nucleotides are TGCGCCAGCAGCTTGGCCTGGGGCCAAGAGACCCAGTACTTC. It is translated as CASSLAWGQETQYF.

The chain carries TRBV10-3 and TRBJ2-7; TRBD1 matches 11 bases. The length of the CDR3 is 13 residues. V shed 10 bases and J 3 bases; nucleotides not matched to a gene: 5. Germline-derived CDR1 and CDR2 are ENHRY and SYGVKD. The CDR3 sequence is CATIGTGGYEQYF. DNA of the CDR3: TGTGCCACAATCGGGACAGGGGGCTACGAGCAGTACTTC.

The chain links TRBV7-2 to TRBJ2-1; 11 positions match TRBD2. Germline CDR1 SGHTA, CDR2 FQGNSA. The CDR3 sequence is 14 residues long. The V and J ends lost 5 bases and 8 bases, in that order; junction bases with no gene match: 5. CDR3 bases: TGTGCCAGCAGCCGAACTAGCGGGAGTGATGAGCAGTTCTTC. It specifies CASSRTSGSDEQFF.

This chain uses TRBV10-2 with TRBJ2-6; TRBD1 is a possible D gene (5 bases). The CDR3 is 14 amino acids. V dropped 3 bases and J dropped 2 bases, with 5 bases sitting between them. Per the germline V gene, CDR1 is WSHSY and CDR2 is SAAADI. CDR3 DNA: TGCGCCAGCAGTGACAGGGCTGGGGCCAACGTCCTGACTTTC. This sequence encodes CASSDRAGANVLTF.

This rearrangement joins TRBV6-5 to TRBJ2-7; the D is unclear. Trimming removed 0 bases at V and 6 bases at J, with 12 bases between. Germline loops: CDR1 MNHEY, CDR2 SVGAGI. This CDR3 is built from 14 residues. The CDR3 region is CASSYSHTVREQYF. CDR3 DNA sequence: TGTGCCAGCAGTTACTCACATACAGTGCGCGAGCAGTACTTC.

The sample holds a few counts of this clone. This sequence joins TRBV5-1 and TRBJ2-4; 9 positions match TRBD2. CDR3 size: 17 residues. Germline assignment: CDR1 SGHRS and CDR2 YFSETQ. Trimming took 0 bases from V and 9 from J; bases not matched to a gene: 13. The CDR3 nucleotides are TGCGCCAGCAGCTTGGGGTCTAGCGGGGACTCGGGGGTCATTCAGTACTTC. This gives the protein CASSLGSSGDSGVIQYF.

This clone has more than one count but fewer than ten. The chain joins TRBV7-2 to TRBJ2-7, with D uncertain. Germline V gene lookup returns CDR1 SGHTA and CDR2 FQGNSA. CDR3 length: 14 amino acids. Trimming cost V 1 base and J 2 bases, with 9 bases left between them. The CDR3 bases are TGTGCCAGCAGCTTAGAAGTGGGTCCCTACGAGCAGTACTTC. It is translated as CASSLEVGPYEQYF.

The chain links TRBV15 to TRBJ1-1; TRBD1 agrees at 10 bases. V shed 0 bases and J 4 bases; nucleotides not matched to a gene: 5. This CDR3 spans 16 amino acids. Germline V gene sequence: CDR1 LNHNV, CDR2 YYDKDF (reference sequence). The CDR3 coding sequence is TGTGCCACCAGCAGAGAGGGAGACAGGGGGCCCACTGAAGCTTTCTTT. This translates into CATSREGDRGPTEAFF.

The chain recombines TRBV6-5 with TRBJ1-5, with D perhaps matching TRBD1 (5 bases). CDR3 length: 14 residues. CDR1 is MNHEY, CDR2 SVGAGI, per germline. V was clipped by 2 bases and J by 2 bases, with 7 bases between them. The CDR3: CASSYTGGNQPQHF. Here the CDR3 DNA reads TGTGCCAGCAGTTACACGGGGGGCAATCAGCCCCAGCATTTT.

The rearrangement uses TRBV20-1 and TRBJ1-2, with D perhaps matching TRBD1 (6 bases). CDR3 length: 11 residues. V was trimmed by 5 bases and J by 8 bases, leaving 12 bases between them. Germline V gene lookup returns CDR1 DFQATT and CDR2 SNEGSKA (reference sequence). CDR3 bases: TGCAGTGCTTACCCGGGGGCCGGCTACACCTTC. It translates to CSAYPGAGYTF.